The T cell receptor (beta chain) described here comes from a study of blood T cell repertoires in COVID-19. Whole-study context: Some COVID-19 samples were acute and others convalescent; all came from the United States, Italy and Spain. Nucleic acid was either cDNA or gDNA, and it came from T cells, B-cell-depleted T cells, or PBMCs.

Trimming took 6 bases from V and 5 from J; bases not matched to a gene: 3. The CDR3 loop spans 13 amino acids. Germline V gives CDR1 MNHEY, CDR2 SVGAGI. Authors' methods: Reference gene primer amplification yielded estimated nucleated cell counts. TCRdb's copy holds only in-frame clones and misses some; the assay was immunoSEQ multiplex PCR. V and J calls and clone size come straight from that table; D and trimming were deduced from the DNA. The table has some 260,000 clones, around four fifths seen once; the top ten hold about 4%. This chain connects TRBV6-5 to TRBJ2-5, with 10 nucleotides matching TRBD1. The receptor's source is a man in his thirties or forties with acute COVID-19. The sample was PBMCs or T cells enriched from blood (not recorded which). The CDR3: CASSLGQGETQYF. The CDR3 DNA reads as TGTGCCAGCAGCCTGGGACAGGGGGAGACCCAGTACTTC.